This paragraph reports one T cell receptor (beta chain). CDR1 is ENHRY and CDR2 is SYGVKD in the germline V gene. This CDR3 has 15 residues. The V gene lost 2 bases and the J gene lost 3 bases, with 11 bases spanning the gap. PCRs were each spiked with synthetic TCR analog templates. The assay was immunoSEQ multiplex PCR, and TCRdb's table has in-frame clones only and misses some. The sample lists tens of thousands of clones, roughly nine tenths occurring once. Noted time point: peripheral blood 6 weeks after treatment start. This sample was taken from a study of PD-L1 blockade in urothelial cancer. Study-wide context: Patients commenced intravenous atezolizumab, 1,200 mg every 3 weeks, in 2014. Blood analysis took place 3 weeks (second dose) and 6 weeks after treatment start.

Sequences were derived from PBMCs, sampled around atezolizumab (anti-PD-L1) treatment. The gene calls are TRBV10-3 and TRBJ1-5; D unclear. This sequence was found in a man between 65 and 85 years old with urothelial cancer. CDR3 nucleotides: TGTGCCATCAGTGAGGAGGGATGGTACAATCAGCCCCAGCATTTT. Residues: CAISEEGWYNQPQHF.